The clone carrying this TCR beta chain was found a few times. Its matching antigen is unknown. The data are from a study of neurological immune-mediated disorders. The T cells used for sorted libraries numbered 950,000 to 1,000,000, either CD4+ or CD8+. Germline-derived CDR1 and CDR2 are KGHSH and LQKENI. Germline trimming cut 3 bases from V and 6 bases from J; bases unmatched to any gene: 4. CDR3 length: 15 residues. The study, taken as a whole, reports: Subjects shared no identical expanded-clone CDR3 amino acid sequences, suggesting private TCR-beta repertoires in all groups.

A 10-nucleotide random UMI tagged transcripts in template-switch 5'RACE cDNA synthesis. Over 170 million TCR-beta sequences from 15-18 subjects were obtained in each sequencing run. TCRdb itself ran the 5' RACE reads through MiXCR, one entry per CDR3 protein. The sample records around 44,000 distinct CDR3 sequences, roughly 14% being singletons. The gene calls are TRBV18 and TRBJ1-5, with TRBD1 matching 11 bases. This TCR was sampled from a woman in her fifties or sixties with HTLV-1-associated myelopathy (HAM/TSP). Material: CD4+ T cells from blood. CDR3 bases: TGTGCCAGCTCACCTGGACAGGGGGCGAGTCAGCCCCAGCATTTT. Amino acids: CASSPGQGASQPQHF.